The rows below give T cell receptor beta chains drawn from one sample of a study of cytomegalovirus exposure and HLA in healthy donors. Method: immunoSEQ multiplex PCR; TCRdb's copy keeps in-frame clones and lacks some. The data show about 120,000 clones, with about 76% seen just once and about 30% held by the top ten. The sample comprised PBMCs. The receptors derive from a man aged 60 to 69 in good health and CMV-seropositive. The CDR3 runs from the conserved cysteine through the conserved F or W. A D gene is named only where the DNA matches it firmly. Rows may omit the clone size; those that give it use once, few, many or a size class.

V gene	D gene	clone size	J gene	CDR3 DNA	CDR3 protein
TRBV30	TRBD1	NA	TRBJ1-2	TGTGCCTGGAGCAGGGGGGACTATGGCTACACCTTC	CAWSRGDYGYTF
TRBV18	TRBD1	NA	TRBJ1-3	TGTGCCAGCTCACCACGGGGGACAGGAGAAAGGGACTCTGGAAACACCATATATTTT	CASSPRGTGERDSGNTIYF
TRBV7-5	NA	NA	TRBJ1-6	TGTGCCAGAAGCTTATTCAGGGGGGTTATTTCACCCCTCCACTTT	CARSLFRGVISPLHF
TRBV7-3	NA	NA	TRBJ2-1	TGTGCCAGCAGCCCCGTACGGGGGAATGAGCAGTTCTTC	CASSPVRGNEQFF
TRBV2	NA	NA	TRBJ1-3	TGTGCCAGCAACACCGGAGAAAACACCATATATTTT	CASNTGENTIYF
TRBV28	TRBD1	NA	TRBJ1-2	TGTGCCAGCAAGACAGGGGGCACGGATGGCTACACCTTC	CASKTGGTDGYTF
TRBV5-1	NA	NA	TRBJ1-1	TGCGCCAGCAGCCTCCTTGACGACAGTAACACTGAAGCTTTCTTT	CASSLLDDSNTEAFF
TRBV5-1	TRBD2	NA	TRBJ2-3	TGCGCCAGCAGCCGGGGACTAGCAGACCCCACAGATACGCAGTATTTT	CASSRGLADPTDTQYF
TRBV20-1	NA	NA	TRBJ2-7	TGCAGTGCTAAGAGAAACCACGAGCAGTACTTC	CSAKRNHEQYF
TRBV2	NA	NA	TRBJ1-2	TGTGCCAGCAGTTCGGGGGGCTTCCTCTATGGCTACACCTTC	CASSSGGFLYGYTF
TRBV28	NA	NA	TRBJ1-5	TGTGCCAGCACCGTCGGGGTGGACCAGCCCCAGCATTTT	CASTVGVDQPQHF
TRBV4-1	NA	NA	TRBJ2-7	TGCGCCAGCAGCCACACTCTCTTTCTGGGACAAGGGGCCTACGAGCAGTACTTC	CASSHTLFLGQGAYEQYF
TRBV14	NA	once	TRBJ2-3	TGTGCCAGCAGCCCTCAAATTCGGGTTAGCACAGATACGCAGTATTTT	CASSPQIRVSTDTQYF
TRBV28	TRBD2	few	TRBJ2-7	TGTGCCAGCAGTTTATACGGGCTAGCGGGCCCCTACTACGAGCAGTACTTC	CASSLYGLAGPYYEQYF
TRBV7-9	NA	NA	TRBJ2-5	TGTGCCAGCAGCTTATCCGAGCAAGAGACCCAGTACTTC	CASSLSEQETQYF
TRBV5-8	TRBD1	NA	TRBJ1-2	TGTGCCAGCAGCTCAAGTCCCGGGACAGGGTTCTATGGCTACACCTTC	CASSSSPGTGFYGYTF
TRBV28	TRBD1	NA	TRBJ2-7	TGTGCCAGCAGTTGGGGACAGAACGAGCAGTACTTC	CASSWGQNEQYF
TRBV7-3	TRBD1	NA	TRBJ2-7	TGTGCCAGCAGCTCCAGGGGGCTGGGAGAGCAGTACTTC	CASSSRGLGEQYF